This TCR beta chain was found in a study of T cell repertoires in ileal Crohn's disease. Comments on this clone: What it recognizes is unknown.

Time point here: neoterminal ileum biopsy at postoperative endoscopy, about 6 months after surgery. Study findings and constraints: Clonal expansions were more frequent in active smokers than non-smokers at surgery.

Germline CDR1 KGHSH, CDR2 LQKENI. V dropped 2 bases and J dropped 0 bases, with 13 bases sitting between them. The CDR3 length is 16 residues. Clones were sequenced by immunoSEQ multiplex PCR, and TCRdb holds only the in-frame ones, with some missing. The profile covers more than 10,000 clones, with around 78% appearing a single time and roughly 4.8% taken by the ten largest. The chain joins TRBV18 to TRBJ2-5; weak D call: TRBD1 (6 bases). What was sequenced was ileal tissue. The TCR originated in an adult with Crohn's disease. The CDR3 region is CASSPNRVGNQETQYF. CDR3 DNA: TGTGCCAGCTCACCAAACAGGGTGGGGAACCAAGAGACCCAGTACTTC.